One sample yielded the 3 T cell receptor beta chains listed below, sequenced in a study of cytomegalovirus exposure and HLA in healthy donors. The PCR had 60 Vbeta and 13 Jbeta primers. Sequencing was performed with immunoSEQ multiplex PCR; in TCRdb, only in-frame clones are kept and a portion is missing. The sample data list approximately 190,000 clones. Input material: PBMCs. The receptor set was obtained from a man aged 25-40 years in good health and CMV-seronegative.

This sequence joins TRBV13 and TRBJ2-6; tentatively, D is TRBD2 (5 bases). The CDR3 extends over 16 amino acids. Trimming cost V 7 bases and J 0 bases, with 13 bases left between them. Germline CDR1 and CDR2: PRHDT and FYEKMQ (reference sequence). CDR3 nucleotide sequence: TGTGCCAGCACCACTCCCCGGGACTCTGGGGCCAACGTCCTGACTTTC. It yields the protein CASTTPRDSGANVLTF.

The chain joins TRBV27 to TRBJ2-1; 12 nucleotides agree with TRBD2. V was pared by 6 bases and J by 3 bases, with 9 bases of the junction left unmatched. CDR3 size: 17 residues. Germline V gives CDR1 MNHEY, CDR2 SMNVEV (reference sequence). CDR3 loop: CASSLNPGLAGYNEQFF. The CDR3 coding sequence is TGTGCCAGCAGCCTCAACCCGGGACTAGCGGGCTACAATGAGCAGTTCTTC.

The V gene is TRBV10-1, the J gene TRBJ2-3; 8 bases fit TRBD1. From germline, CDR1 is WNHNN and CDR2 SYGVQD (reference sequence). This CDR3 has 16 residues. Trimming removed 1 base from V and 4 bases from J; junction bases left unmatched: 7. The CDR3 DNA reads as TGCGCCAGCAGTGAGTATTCGACAGGGGAGGCAGATACGCAGTATTTT. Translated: CASSEYSTGEADTQYF.